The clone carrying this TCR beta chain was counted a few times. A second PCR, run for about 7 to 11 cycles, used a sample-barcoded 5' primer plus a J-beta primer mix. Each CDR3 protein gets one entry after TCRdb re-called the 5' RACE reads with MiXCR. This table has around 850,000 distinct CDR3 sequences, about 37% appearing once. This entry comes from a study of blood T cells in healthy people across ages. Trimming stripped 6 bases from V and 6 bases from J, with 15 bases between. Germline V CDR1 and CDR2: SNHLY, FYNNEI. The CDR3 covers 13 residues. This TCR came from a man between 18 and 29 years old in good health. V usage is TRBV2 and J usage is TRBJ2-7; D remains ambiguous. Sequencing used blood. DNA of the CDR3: TGTGCCAGCAGGGGCGGACCTGAGAGCGAGCAGTACTTC. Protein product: CASRGGPESEQYF.